The present T cell receptor (beta chain) was sequenced within a study of radiation and T cells in renal cell carcinoma. A note on this clone: The antigen is undetermined.

Notes on the study in general: In blood, top tumor clones expanded by 2 weeks, shrinking by 4.

Time point: blood 4 weeks post-SBRT, at nephrectomy. The treatment here: 15 Gy SBRT to primary tumor, nephrectomy 4 weeks later. Sequencing was performed with immunoSEQ multiplex PCR; in TCRdb, only in-frame clones are kept and a portion is missing. The table shows 120,000 to 150,000 clones, with around nine tenths occurring only once. Per the germline V gene, CDR1 is SGHTA and CDR2 is FQGTGA. V dropped 5 bases and J dropped 7 bases, with 12 bases sitting between them. CDR3 length: 13 amino acids. The sequences come from blood, collected from a patient whose treatment included radiotherapy and nephrectomy. The TCR originated in a woman in her fifties or sixties with renal cell carcinoma. The chain links TRBV7-3 to TRBJ2-1, with D perhaps TRBD2 (6 bases). The CDR3 region is CASSPYSGNEQFF. The CDR3 nucleotides are TGTGCCAGCAGCCCATATAGCGGTAATGAGCAGTTCTTC. Together with reference TRBV7-3 and TRBJ2-1, the CDR3 gives the full variable domain: GAGVSQTPSNKVTEKGKYVELRCDPISGHTALYWYRQSLGQGPEFLIYFQGTGAADDSGLPNDRFFAVRPEGSVSTLKIQRTERGDSAVYLCASSPYSGNEQFFGPGTRLTVL.